These 10 T cell receptor beta chains were sequenced from one sample in a study of OX40 agonist ivuxolimab in advanced cancers. The library was prepared using the immunoSEQ multiplex PCR assay. TCRdb provides this immuneACCESS table in a form limited to in-frame rearrangements. Some clones are lacking; in checked studies, under half of them reflect an unresolved V gene, and why the rest are absent is not known. The sample records 75,000 to 95,000 clones, 87% of which are singletons. The ten largest account for approximately 4.8% of the sample. Sequences were derived from CD4+ or CD8+ T cells sorted from blood, sampled in a trial of the OX40 agonist ivuxolimab. The receptors here all came from an adult with an advanced solid tumor such as melanoma, head and neck, liver or kidney cancer.

This chain links TRBV19 with TRBJ1-5; D is uncertain. The V gene's germline CDR1 is LNHDA and CDR2 SQIVND (reference sequence). The V gene lost 0 bases and the J gene lost 5 bases, with 8 bases spanning the gap. This CDR3 region has 14 residues. The CDR3 here is CASSIDRVDQPQHF. The CDR3 DNA follows: TGTGCCAGTAGTATAGATCGGGTGGATCAGCCCCAGCATTTT.

V usage is TRBV7-7 and J usage is TRBJ2-1, with a weak D call TRBD1 (5 bases). Trimming removed 1 base at V and 6 bases at J, with 7 bases between. Germline assignment: CDR1 SSHAT and CDR2 FNYEAQ (reference sequence). The CDR3 loop spans 13 amino acids. The CDR3, as DNA: TGTGCCAGCAGCTTAGAACAGGCCAATGAGCAGTTCTTC. This sequence encodes CASSLEQANEQFF. The full variable domain, its missing parts supplied by reference TRBV7-7 and TRBJ2-1, is GAGVSQSPRYKVTKRGQDVTLRCDPISSHATLYWYQQALGQGPEFLTYFNYEAQPDKSGLPSDRFSAERPEGSISTLTIQRTEQRDSAMYRCASSLEQANEQFFGPGTRLTVL.

This clone was seen a handful of times. The gene calls are TRBV7-2 and TRBJ1-4, with a possible D match to TRBD1 (5 bases). From germline, CDR1 is SGHTA and CDR2 FQGNSA. This CDR3 contains 15 residues. The ends were cut back, 1 base at V and 6 bases at J, with 12 bases in the middle. DNA for the CDR3: TGTGCCAGCAGCTTAGGGGGGAGGGTGGATGAAAAACTGTTTTTT. It is translated as CASSLGGRVDEKLFF.

The gene calls are TRBV5-3 and TRBJ2-3; 9 nucleotides match TRBD2. TRBV5-3 is filed as an ORF, its function uncertain. This CDR3 has 19 amino acids. V dropped 2 bases and J dropped 2; count of bases not matched to a gene: 15. CDR3 sequence: CARSFSSGRSPQLTDTQYF. In nucleotides, the CDR3 is TGTGCCAGAAGCTTTAGTAGCGGGAGAAGTCCCCAGCTCACAGATACGCAGTATTTT.

The rearrangement links TRBV9 to TRBJ1-5; a possible D gene is TRBD1 (5 bases). From germline, CDR1 is SGDLS and CDR2 YYNGEE. V was trimmed by 0 bases and J by 0 bases, leaving 7 bases between them. The CDR3 contains 15 residues. CDR3 in amino acids: CASSVGQYSNQPQHF. CDR3 bases: TGTGCCAGCAGCGTAGGACAGTATAGCAATCAGCCCCAGCATTTT.

This clone showed up just once. The V call is TRBV5-1, the J call TRBJ2-3, with 13 bases fitting TRBD2. The CDR3 length is 15 residues. V was clipped by 5 bases and J by 4 bases; unmatched bases: 4. Germline CDR1 and CDR2: SGHRS and YFSETQ. The CDR3: CASSWGTSGADTQYF. CDR3 DNA: TGCGCCAGCAGTTGGGGGACTAGCGGGGCAGATACGCAGTATTTT.

The V and J genes are TRBV29-1 and TRBJ2-5, with 10 nucleotides matching TRBD1. The junction had 5 bases not matched to a gene; V was cut back by 6 bases and J by 1 base. The CDR3 is made up of 14 amino acids. Looked up from germline, CDR1 is SQVTM and CDR2 is ANQGSEA. CDR3: CSVAGTGVQETQYF. The CDR3 DNA follows: TGCAGCGTCGCCGGGACAGGGGTCCAAGAGACCCAGTACTTC.

The V and J genes are TRBV5-6 and TRBJ2-5; 8 bases match TRBD1. The germline CDR1 and CDR2 sequences are SGHDT and YYEEEE. There are 14 residues in the CDR3. V lost 6 bases to trimming and J lost 1 base; unmatched junction nucleotides: 5. This chain's CDR3 is CASKYRGVQETQYF. The DNA for the CDR3 is TGTGCCAGCAAGTACAGGGGGGTCCAAGAGACCCAGTACTTC.

The chain links TRBV30 to TRBJ1-4; 12 bases line up with TRBD1. Germline V gene sequence: CDR1 GTSNPN, CDR2 SVGIG (reference sequence). CDR3 length equals 17 residues. Trimming cost V 2 bases and J 6 bases; bases outside gene matches: 10. DNA of the CDR3: TGTGCCTGGAGTCCCCCATGGGGACAGGGGGCCGATGAAAAACTGTTTTTT. Translation: CAWSPPWGQGADEKLFF.

The rearrangement links TRBV5-4 to TRBJ1-2; D call uncertain. This CDR3 has 13 residues. V dropped 4 bases and J dropped 4 bases, with 11 bases sitting between them. Germline V lookup: CDR1 SGHNT, CDR2 YYREEE (reference sequence). For the CDR3, the DNA is TGTGCCAGCAGCCGTGACACCTCCTATGGCTACACCTTC. It is translated as CASSRDTSYGYTF.